This T cell receptor beta chain came from a study of blood T cell repertoires in COVID-19. Residents of about two dozen US areas, aged about 18 to 89 years, made up the participants. Germline CDR1 is MGHDK and CDR2 is SYGVNS. V dropped 9 bases and J dropped 2 bases, with 10 bases sitting between them. The CDR3 totals 12 residues. Method: immunoSEQ multiplex PCR; TCRdb's copy keeps in-frame clones and lacks some. Here the sample spans about 200,000 clones, 80% to 90% being singletons. This receptor was taken from a woman in her thirties or forties with acute COVID-19. This chain uses TRBV25-1 with TRBJ1-2; no reliable D call. Sequencing input: PBMCs or T cells enriched from blood (not recorded which). The CDR3: CASTVGNYGYTF. CDR3 in DNA: TGTGCCAGTACAGTTGGAAACTATGGCTACACCTTC.